A selection of T cell receptor beta chains follows, all from one sample in a study of blood T cells in healthy people across ages. MiXCR, applied by TCRdb to the 5' RACE reads, yields one record per CDR3 protein. The sample holds around 1,500,000 distinct CDR3 sequences; 28% are singletons and the top ten take about 7.7%. Input material: blood. These receptors were taken from a woman aged 30 to 39 in good health. Both conserved end residues are trimmed from each CDR3.

J: TRBJ2-2; V: TRBV6-4; CDR3: ASSDAQEGGELF
J: TRBJ2-7; V: TRBV12-3/TRBV12-4; CDR3: ASRTGGKGERY
J: TRBJ2-1; V: TRBV20-1; CDR3: SARKLAGGRYNEQF
J: TRBJ2-1; V: TRBV6-8; CDR3: ASTETSGRVERF
J: TRBJ2-7; V: TRBV6-5; CDR3: ASSYSIGTGRYEQY
J: TRBJ2-5; V: TRBV21-1; CDR3: ASSKMGTGGRDDQETQY
J: TRBJ2-1; V: TRBV4-1; CDR3: ASSQGPLNINEQF
J: TRBJ1-5; V: TRBV20-1; CDR3: SANWGSNQPQH
J: TRBJ1-4; V: TRBV29-1; CDR3: SVEGEEREKLF
J: TRBJ2-1; V: TRBV4-3; CDR3: ASSQGATSGEDNEQF
J: TRBJ2-7; V: TRBV20-1; CDR3: SAIKPSGGSLTYNEQY
J: TRBJ1-1; V: TRBV29-1; CDR3: SVEGQGKRTGAF
J: TRBJ2-1; V: TRBV5-1; CDR3: ASSLLGFYNEQF
J: TRBJ2-1; V: TRBV29-1; CDR3: SPVGSGANEQF
J: TRBJ1-2; V: TRBV5-1; CDR3: ASSLASGGEGGYT
J: TRBJ2-7; V: TRBV7-2; CDR3: ASSFGPDRGGEQY
J: TRBJ2-4; V: TRBV2; CDR3: ASSVLLAGAGEQY
J: TRBJ1-2; V: TRBV18; CDR3: ASSAEMYGYT
J: TRBJ1-2; V: TRBV28; CDR3: ASSPPGSDNYGYT
J: TRBJ2-1; V: TRBV11-2; CDR3: ASNSRTSGMRSREQF
J: TRBJ2-1; V: TRBV12-3/TRBV12-4; CDR3: ASSSGERSYNEQF
J: TRBJ2-2; V: TRBV6-2/TRBV6-3; CDR3: ASSYSRGGELF
J: TRBJ2-1; V: TRBV10-3; CDR3: AISEQVTVYNEQF
J: TRBJ2-1; V: TRBV2; CDR3: ASMEGWYNEQF
J: TRBJ2-1; V: TRBV7-2; CDR3: ASRGGTVLNEQF
J: TRBJ2-4; V: TRBV3-1; CDR3: ASSQHGPHEQY
J: TRBJ2-7; V: TRBV7-2; CDR3: ASSSGRSVYEQY
J: TRBJ2-1; V: TRBV20-1; CDR3: SARVNEQF
J: TRBJ2-1; V: TRBV5-4; CDR3: ASRAGTSGKPTYNEQF
J: TRBJ1-2; V: TRBV5-1; CDR3: ASSATDGYT
J: TRBJ2-6; V: TRBV18; CDR3: ASSPDRDHSGANVLT
J: TRBJ1-2; V: TRBV20-1; CDR3: SASRDRNGYT
J: TRBJ2-3; V: TRBV7-2; CDR3: ASTLWKRGGFKSTDTPY
J: TRBJ2-1; V: TRBV10-3; CDR3: AISERGAGEQF
J: TRBJ1-6; V: TRBV20-1; CDR3: SAGREKSPLH
J: TRBJ2-5; V: TRBV7-2; CDR3: ASSLVSRGASETQY
J: TRBJ1-4; V: TRBV7-6; CDR3: ASSWTATTNEKLF
J: TRBJ2-1; V: TRBV24-1; CDR3: ATSDSLEGQF
J: TRBJ1-2; V: TRBV2; CDR3: ASSEGHDYGYT
J: TRBJ2-7; V: TRBV20-1; CDR3: SARDDTSYEQY
J: TRBJ2-5; V: TRBV2; CDR3: ASSEAPPGPRAQY
J: TRBJ2-1; V: TRBV7-9; CDR3: ASSSRTSVPEQF
J: TRBJ1-1; V: TRBV7-2; CDR3: ASSRDNPGQGEAF
J: TRBJ1-1; V: TRBV7-9; CDR3: ASSPGAVNTEAF
J: TRBJ2-1; V: TRBV19; CDR3: ASSIGTGNEQF